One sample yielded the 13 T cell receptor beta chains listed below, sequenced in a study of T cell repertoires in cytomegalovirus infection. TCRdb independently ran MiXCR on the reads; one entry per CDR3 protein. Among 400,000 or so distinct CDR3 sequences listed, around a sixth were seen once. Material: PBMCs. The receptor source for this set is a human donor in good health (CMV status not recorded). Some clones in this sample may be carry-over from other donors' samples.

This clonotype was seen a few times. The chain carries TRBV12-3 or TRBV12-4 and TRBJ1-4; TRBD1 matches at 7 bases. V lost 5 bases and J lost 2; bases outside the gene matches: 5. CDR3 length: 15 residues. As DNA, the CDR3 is TGTGCCAGCAGTCCGGGGACAGTCACTAATGAAAAACTGTTTTTT. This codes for CASSPGTVTNEKLFF.

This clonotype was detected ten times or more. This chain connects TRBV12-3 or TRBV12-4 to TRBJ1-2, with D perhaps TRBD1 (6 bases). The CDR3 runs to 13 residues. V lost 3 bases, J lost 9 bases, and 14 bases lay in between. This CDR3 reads CASSLGRGSSYTF. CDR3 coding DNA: TGTGCCAGCAGTTTGGGCAGGGGCTCCAGCTACACCTTC.

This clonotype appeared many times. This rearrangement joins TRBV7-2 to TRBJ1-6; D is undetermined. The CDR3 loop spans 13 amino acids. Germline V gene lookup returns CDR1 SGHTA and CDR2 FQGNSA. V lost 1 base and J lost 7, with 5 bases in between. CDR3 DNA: TGTGCCAGCAGCTTAGACCGCAATTCACCCCTCCACTTT. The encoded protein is CASSLDRNSPLHF.

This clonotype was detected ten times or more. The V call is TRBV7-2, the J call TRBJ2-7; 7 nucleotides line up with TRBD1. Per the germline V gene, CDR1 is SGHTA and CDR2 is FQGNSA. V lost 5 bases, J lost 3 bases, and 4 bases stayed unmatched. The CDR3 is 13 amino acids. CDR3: CASSPDRYYEQYF. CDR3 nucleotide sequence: TGTGCCAGCAGCCCGGACAGGTACTACGAGCAGTACTTC.

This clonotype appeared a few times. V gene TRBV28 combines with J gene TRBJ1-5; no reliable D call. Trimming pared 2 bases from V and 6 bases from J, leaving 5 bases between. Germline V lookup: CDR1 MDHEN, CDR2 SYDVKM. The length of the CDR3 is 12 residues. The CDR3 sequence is CASSLTRQPQHF. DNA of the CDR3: TGTGCCAGCAGTTTAACTCGTCAGCCCCAGCATTTT.

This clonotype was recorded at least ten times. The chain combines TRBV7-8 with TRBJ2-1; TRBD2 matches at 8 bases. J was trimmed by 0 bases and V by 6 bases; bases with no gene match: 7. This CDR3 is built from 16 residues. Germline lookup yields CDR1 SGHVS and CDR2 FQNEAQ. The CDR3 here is CASSPETSASYNEQFF. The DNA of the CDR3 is TGTGCCAGCAGTCCGGAGACTAGCGCCTCCTACAATGAGCAGTTCTTC.

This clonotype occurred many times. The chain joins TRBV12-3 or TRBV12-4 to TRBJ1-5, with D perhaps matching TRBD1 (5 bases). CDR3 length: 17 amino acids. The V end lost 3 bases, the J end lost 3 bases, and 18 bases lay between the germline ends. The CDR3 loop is CASSLGGLGSHNQPQHF. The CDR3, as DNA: TGTGCCAGCAGTTTGGGGGGATTAGGCAGTCACAATCAGCCCCAGCATTTT.

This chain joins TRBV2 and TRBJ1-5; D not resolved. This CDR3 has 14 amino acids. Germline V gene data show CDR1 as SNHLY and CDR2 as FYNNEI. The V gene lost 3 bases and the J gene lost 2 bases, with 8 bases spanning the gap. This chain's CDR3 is CASSDPSGNQPQHF. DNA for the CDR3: TGTGCCAGCAGTGACCCGAGTGGCAATCAGCCCCAGCATTTT.

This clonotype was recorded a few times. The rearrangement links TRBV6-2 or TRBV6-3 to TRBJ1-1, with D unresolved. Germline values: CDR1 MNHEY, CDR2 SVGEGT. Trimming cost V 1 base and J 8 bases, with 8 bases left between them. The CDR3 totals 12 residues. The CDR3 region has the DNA TGTGCCAGCAGTTACTTGTGGCGGGAAGCTTTCTTT. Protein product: CASSYLWREAFF.

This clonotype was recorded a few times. The DNA for the CDR3 is TGCAGCGCCCAGCCCGGGACTAGCGCAAACACCGGGGAGCTGTTTTTT. It translates to CSAQPGTSANTGELFF. This chain joins TRBV29-1 and TRBJ2-2; TRBD2 agrees at 10 bases. The J segment lost 2 bases and the V segment lost 7 bases, leaving 10 bases of the junction unmatched. The CDR3 runs to 16 residues. CDR1 is SQVTM, CDR2 ANQGSEA, per germline.

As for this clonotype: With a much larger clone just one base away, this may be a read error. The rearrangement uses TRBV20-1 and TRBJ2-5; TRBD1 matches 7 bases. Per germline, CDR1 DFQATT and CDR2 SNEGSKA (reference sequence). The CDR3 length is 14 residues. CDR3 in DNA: TGCGGTGCTAGAGACCACAGGGGACAAGAGACCCAGTACTTC. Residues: CGARDHRGQETQYF.

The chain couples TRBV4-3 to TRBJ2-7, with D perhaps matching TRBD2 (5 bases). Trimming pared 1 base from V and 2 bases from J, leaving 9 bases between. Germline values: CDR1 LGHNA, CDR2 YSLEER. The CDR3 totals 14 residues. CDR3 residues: CASSQVMGAYEQYF. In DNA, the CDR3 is TGCGCCAGCAGCCAAGTTATGGGAGCCTACGAGCAGTACTTC.

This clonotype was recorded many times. CDR3 bases: TGTGCCAGCAGTTTATCCGTCTCCTATAATTCACCCCTCCACTTT. Protein product: CASSLSVSYNSPLHF. J is TRBJ1-6 and V is TRBV28; D is undetermined. In germline, CDR1 is MDHEN, CDR2 SYDVKM. The CDR3 extends over 15 amino acids. The V end lost 1 base, the J end lost 0 bases, and 4 bases lay between the germline ends.